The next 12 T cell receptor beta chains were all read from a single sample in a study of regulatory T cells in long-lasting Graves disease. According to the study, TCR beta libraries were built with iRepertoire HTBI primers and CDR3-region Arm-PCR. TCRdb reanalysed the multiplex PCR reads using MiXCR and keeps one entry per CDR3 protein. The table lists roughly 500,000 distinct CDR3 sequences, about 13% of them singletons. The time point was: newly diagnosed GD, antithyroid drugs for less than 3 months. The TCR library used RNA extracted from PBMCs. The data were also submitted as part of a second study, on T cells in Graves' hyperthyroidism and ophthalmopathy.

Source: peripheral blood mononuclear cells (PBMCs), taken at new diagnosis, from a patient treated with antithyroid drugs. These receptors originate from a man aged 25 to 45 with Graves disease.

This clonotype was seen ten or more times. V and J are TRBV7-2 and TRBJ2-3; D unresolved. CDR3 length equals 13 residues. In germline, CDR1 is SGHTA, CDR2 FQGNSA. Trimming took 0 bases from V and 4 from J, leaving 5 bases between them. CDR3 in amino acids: CASSLAAADTQYF. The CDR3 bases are TGTGCCAGCAGCTTAGCGGCGGCAGATACGCAGTATTTT.

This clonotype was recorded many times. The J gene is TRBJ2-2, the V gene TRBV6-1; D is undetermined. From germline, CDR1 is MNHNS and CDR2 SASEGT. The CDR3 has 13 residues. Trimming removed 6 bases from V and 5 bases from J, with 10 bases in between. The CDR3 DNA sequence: TGTGCCAGCAGCTTGACGTATACCGGGGAGCTGTTTTTT. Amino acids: CASSLTYTGELFF.

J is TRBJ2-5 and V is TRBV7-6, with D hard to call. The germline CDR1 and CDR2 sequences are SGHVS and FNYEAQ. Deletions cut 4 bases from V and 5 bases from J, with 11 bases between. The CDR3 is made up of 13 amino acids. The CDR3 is CASSSLPQETQYF. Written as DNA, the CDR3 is TGTGCCAGCAGCTCCCTCCCCCAGGAGACCCAGTACTTC.

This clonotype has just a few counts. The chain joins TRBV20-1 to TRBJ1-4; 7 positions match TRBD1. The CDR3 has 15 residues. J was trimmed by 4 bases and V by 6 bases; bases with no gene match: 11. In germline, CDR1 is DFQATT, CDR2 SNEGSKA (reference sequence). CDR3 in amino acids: CSAPSSGTVNEKLFF. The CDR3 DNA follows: TGCAGTGCGCCATCTTCCGGGACAGTTAATGAAAAACTGTTTTTT.

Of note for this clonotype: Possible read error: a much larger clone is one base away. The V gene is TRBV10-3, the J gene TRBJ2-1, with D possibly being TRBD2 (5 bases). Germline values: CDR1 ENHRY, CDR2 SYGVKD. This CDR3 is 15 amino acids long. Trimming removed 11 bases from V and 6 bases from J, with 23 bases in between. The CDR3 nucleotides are TGTGCCGTCACCTGGCGGGTGGGAGCGGTCAATGAGCAGTTCTTC. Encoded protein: CAVTWRVGAVNEQFF.

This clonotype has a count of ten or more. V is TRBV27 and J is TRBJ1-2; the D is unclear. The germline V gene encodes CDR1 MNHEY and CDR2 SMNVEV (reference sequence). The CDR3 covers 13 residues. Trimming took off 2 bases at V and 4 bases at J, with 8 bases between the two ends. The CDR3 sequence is CASSLRRGYGYTF. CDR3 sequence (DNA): TGTGCCAGCAGTTTACGCAGAGGCTATGGCTACACCTTC.

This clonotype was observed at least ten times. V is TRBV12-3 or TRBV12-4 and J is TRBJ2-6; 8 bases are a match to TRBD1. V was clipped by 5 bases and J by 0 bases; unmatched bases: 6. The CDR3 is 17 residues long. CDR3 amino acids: CASSRQGSLSGANVLTF. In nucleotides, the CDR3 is TGTGCCAGCAGTCGACAGGGGAGTCTCTCTGGGGCCAACGTCCTGACTTTC.

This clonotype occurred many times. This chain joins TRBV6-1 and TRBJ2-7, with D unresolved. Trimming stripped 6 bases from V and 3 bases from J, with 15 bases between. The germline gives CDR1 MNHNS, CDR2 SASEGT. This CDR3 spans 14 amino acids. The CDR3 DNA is TGTGCCAGCAGCTTTAGACCGACGGTCTACGAGCAGTACTTC. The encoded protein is CASSFRPTVYEQYF.

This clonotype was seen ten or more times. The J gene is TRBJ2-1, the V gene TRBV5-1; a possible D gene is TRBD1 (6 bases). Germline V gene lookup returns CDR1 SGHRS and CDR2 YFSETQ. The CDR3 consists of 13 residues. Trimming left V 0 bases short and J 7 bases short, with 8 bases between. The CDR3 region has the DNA TGCGCCAGCAGCTTGGACAGGGTGAATGAGCAGTTCTTC. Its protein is CASSLDRVNEQFF.

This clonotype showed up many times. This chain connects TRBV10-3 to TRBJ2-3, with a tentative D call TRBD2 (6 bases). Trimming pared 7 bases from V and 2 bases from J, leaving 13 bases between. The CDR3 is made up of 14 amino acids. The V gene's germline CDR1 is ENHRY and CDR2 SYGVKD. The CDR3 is CAINRGDYTDTQYF. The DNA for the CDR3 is TGTGCCATCAACCGCGGGGATTACACAGATACGCAGTATTTT.

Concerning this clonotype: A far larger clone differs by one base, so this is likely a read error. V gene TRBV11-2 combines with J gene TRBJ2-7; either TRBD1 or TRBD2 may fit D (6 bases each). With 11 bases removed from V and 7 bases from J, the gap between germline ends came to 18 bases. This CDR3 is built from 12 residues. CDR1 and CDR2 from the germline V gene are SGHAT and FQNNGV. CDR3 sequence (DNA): TGTGCCTGGGGGGCAGGGGCCCAAGAGCAGTACTTC. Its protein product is CAWGAGAQEQYF.

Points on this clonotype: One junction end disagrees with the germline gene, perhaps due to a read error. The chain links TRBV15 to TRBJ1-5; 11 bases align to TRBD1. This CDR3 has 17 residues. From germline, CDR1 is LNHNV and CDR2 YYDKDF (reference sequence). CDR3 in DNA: TGTGCCACCAACAGAGAGGTTGCGGACAGGGGGCGCGAGTCCCAGCATTTT. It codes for CATNREVADRGRESQHF.